This T cell receptor (beta chain) is from a study of blood T cell repertoires in COVID-19 (dated by TCRdb to the early 2020s). General notes on the study: Samples from collaborators originated in the United States, Italy and Spain and spanned both the acute and convalescent phases of COVID-19. The samples were drawn from two sources: the first 160 participants of the ongoing ImmuneRACE study, and 1,254 subjects contributed by 6 global collaborators. The prospective study material was composed of cDNA or gDNA derived from T cells, B-cell-depleted T cells, or PBMCs. A freely available public database, intended as a resource for researchers studying the immune response to SARS-CoV-2, is where the repertoires were released. Where available, HLA class I and class II types were taken from metadata supplied by the sample provider and were not determined by assay-based typing. Subjects who had been exposed to COVID-19, were actively infected with it, or had recovered from it provided the deeply sampled blood TCRbeta repertoires that made up the dataset. A de-identified subject ID, COVID-19 status, age in years and sex were almost always included in the sample metadata.

Trimming removed 9 bases from V and 1 base from J, leaving 12 bases between the germline ends. According to the germline V gene, CDR1 reads MNHEY and CDR2 reads SVGAGI. The CDR3 goes from the cysteine to the phenylalanine over 14 residues. Only CDR3 DNA remains: 42 bases, in frame from the first base. Concerning this clone itself: Its recognized antigen is unknown. Nothing much larger sits one base from this clone, and base qualities are not available.

The research as a whole found: The amount of clinical and demographic metadata varied by source and participant and was provided uncurated.

The immunoSEQ Assay, a bias-controlled multiplex PCR, was used to amplify TCRbeta CDR3 regions from genomic DNA. The published analysis was carried out like this. Nucleated cell counts per sample were estimated from amplification of reference gene primers within the assay. To quantify the absolute abundance of each unique TCRbeta CDR3 rearrangement, sequence reads were collapsed and filtered. For each sample, productive Simpson clonality was calculated as the square root of Simpson's diversity index across productive rearrangements. TCRdb took over this immuneACCESS table, retaining in-frame rearrangements with V and J assigned. Such tables are incomplete; in checked studies, under half of the missing clones stem from an unresolved V gene, and the remainder is unexplained. V, J and clone size are those of that table, while D and trimming were read from the DNA. The sample includes roughly 200,000 clones, with 70% to 90% observed a single time. Around 4.9% of the sample lies in the top ten.

Whole blood was collected in K2EDTA tubes by collaborating institutions according to the institutions' own protocols. For TCRbeta analysis, collaborators shipped samples as frozen whole blood, isolated PBMCs, or DNA extracted from either of those sample types. This chain is built from TRBV6-5 and TRBJ2-2; a tentative D call is TRBD2 (6 bases match). The specimen sequenced was peripheral blood. The source is a woman aged 80 or older with acute or convalescent COVID-19. The nucleotide sequence is TGTGCCAGTGATTTTAGCGGGAACACCGGGGAGCTGTTTTTT. Its coded protein is CASDFSGNTGELFF.